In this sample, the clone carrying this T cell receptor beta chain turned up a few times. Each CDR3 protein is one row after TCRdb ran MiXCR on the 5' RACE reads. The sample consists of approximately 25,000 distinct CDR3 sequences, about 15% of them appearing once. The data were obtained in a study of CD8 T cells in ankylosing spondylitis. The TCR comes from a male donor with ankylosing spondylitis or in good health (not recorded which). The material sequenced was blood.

As DNA, the CDR3 is TGTGCCAGCAGCTTCTCAAGCGGGATGGAGACCCAGTACTTC. It is translated as CASSFSSGMETQYF. The rearrangement links TRBV5-4 to TRBJ2-5; 7 positions agree with TRBD2. This CDR3 region has 14 residues. Germline CDR1 SGHNT, CDR2 YYREEE (reference sequence). J gave up 5 bases and V 2 bases, and 6 bases lay outside the gene matches.